The 27 T cell receptor beta chains in this list originate from one sample, sequenced in a study of T cells in Graves' hyperthyroidism and ophthalmopathy. There were TCR beta CDR3 regions amplified from RNA transcripts. TCR CDR3 regions were first amplified by RT-PCR with HTBI primers. MiXCR, applied by TCRdb to the multiplex PCR reads, yields one record per CDR3 protein. Of under 500,000 distinct CDR3 sequences in the sample, more than 13% were seen once. What was sequenced was blood. These receptor sequences come from a man aged 45-60 years with Graves' ophthalmopathy.

Ten or more counts support this clonotype. This sequence may be a read error, since a much larger clone differs from it by one base. CDR3 region: CASSFWNSYEQYF. The DNA of the CDR3 is TGTGCCAGCAGCTTTTGGAACTCCTACGAGCAGTACTTC. The chain combines TRBV13 with TRBJ2-7, with no clear D. The CDR3 has 13 residues. Germline V CDR1 and CDR2: PRHDT, FYEKMQ (reference sequence). Trimming removed 3 bases at V and 0 bases at J, with 6 bases between.

The chain employs TRBV12-3 or TRBV12-4 and TRBJ2-1; the D is unclear. V shed 7 bases and J shed 7 bases, with 14 bases lying between them. The CDR3 extends over 13 amino acids. CDR3 sequence reads: CASTSLLGNEQFF. The CDR3 bases are TGTGCCAGCACCTCCCTTCTAGGGAATGAGCAGTTCTTC.

This clonotype was observed a handful of times. This chain uses TRBV15 with TRBJ2-5, with D maybe TRBD2 (5 bases). Trimming shortened V by 0 bases and J by 5 bases, and 10 bases separated the two germline ends. The V gene's germline CDR1 is LNHNV and CDR2 YYDKDF (reference sequence). The CDR3 is 14 residues long. The CDR3 sequence is CATSRDEGLETQYF. The CDR3 nucleotides read TGTGCCACCAGCAGAGACGAGGGTTTGGAGACCCAGTACTTC.

This clonotype was counted once. The chain uses TRBV19 and TRBJ1-5; D is ambiguous. The CDR3 extends over 15 amino acids. Trimming removed 5 bases at V and 3 bases at J, with 14 bases between. Germline V lookup: CDR1 LNHDA, CDR2 SQIVND (reference sequence). The CDR3 sequence: CASSPWTEDNQPQHF. The CDR3 nucleotides are TGTGCCAGTAGTCCTTGGACCGAGGACAATCAGCCCCAGCATTTT.

Concerning this clonotype: Mismatch with germline at one junction end may stem from a read error. CDR3 DNA: TGTGCCTGCAGCGAATCCTACGAGCAGTACTTC. Translation gives CACSESYEQYF. The chain carries TRBV11-3 and TRBJ2-7; unclear D gene. Germline CDR1 reads SGHNT; CDR2 reads YENEEA. The CDR3 spans 11 residues.

This clonotype was detected ten times or more. The J gene is TRBJ1-1, the V gene TRBV24-1, with 7 bases that match TRBD1. V lost 5 bases, J lost 1 base, and 6 bases stayed unmatched. The CDR3 extends over 15 amino acids. Per germline, CDR1 KGHDR and CDR2 SFDVKD. This chain's CDR3 is CATSGARGPNTEAFF. The CDR3 nucleotides are TGTGCCACCAGTGGGGCGAGGGGGCCGAACACTGAAGCTTTCTTT.

This clonotype appeared many times. The CDR3 spells CASSLAGARTEAFF. CDR3 sequence (DNA): TGTGCCAGCAGCTTAGCCGGGGCACGGACTGAAGCTTTCTTT. This chain uses TRBV13 with TRBJ1-1; a possible D gene is TRBD1 (5 bases). CDR1 and CDR2 (germline): PRHDT, FYEKMQ (reference sequence). V was clipped by 1 base and J by 5 bases, with 11 bases between them. This CDR3 contains 14 residues.

The chain links TRBV11-1 to TRBJ2-5; 10 bases agree with TRBD2. The CDR3 extends over 19 amino acids. CDR1 is SGHAT, CDR2 FQDESV, per germline (reference sequence). Trimming took 1 base from V and 4 from J; bases not matched to a gene: 15. Here the CDR3 DNA reads TGTGCCAGCAGCTTAGAGAGGGCTAGCGGGAGCCTTAATCGAGAGACCCAGTACTTC. It is translated as CASSLERASGSLNRETQYF. The variable domain in full, completed from reference TRBV11-1 and TRBJ2-5, reads EAEVAQSPRYKITEKSQAVAFWCDPISGHATLYWYRQILGQGPELLVQFQDESVVDDSQLPKDRFSAERLKGVDSTLKIQPAELGDSAMYLCASSLERASGSLNRETQYFGPGTRLLVL.

This clonotype came up many times. J is TRBJ2-7 and V is TRBV5-1; tentative D call: TRBD2 (6 bases). Trimming took 2 bases from V and 4 from J, leaving 10 bases between them. This CDR3 has 13 amino acids. Per germline, CDR1 SGHRS and CDR2 YFSETQ. DNA for the CDR3: TGCGCCAGCAGCTTTGGGGACTTATACGAGCAGTACTTC. Translating it yields CASSFGDLYEQYF.

The chain joins TRBV24-1 to TRBJ2-1; D ambiguous. This CDR3 contains 15 residues. Looked up from germline, CDR1 is KGHDR and CDR2 is SFDVKD. The V end was cut by 1 base, the J end by 9 bases, with 15 bases between. As DNA, the CDR3 is TGTGCCACCAGTGATTTTACGGGTTCGGCCAGTGAGCAGTTCTTC. It encodes CATSDFTGSASEQFF.

This clonotype was seen ten or more times. V usage is TRBV7-9 and J usage is TRBJ2-1; 8 bases fit TRBD2. The germline V gene has CDR1 SEHNR and CDR2 FQNEAQ (reference sequence). V dropped 7 bases and J dropped 0; count of bases not matched to a gene: 14. The CDR3 is 18 residues long. CDR3: CASIRWAGGPSSYNEQFF. CDR3 bases: TGTGCCAGCATTCGGTGGGCGGGAGGCCCTAGCTCCTACAATGAGCAGTTCTTC.

This clonotype was found many times. The V call is TRBV2, the J call TRBJ2-5; D remains ambiguous. Trimming left V 3 bases short and J 5 bases short, with 10 bases between. The germline V gene encodes CDR1 SNHLY and CDR2 FYNNEI. The CDR3 contains 13 residues. CDR3 in amino acids: CASSDPSPETQYF. The CDR3 DNA sequence: TGTGCCAGCAGTGATCCCTCCCCTGAGACCCAGTACTTC.

This clonotype was seen many times. The chain couples TRBV24-1 to TRBJ1-5, with D uncertain. CDR1 is KGHDR and CDR2 is SFDVKD in the germline V gene. The CDR3 contains 12 residues. The V end was cut by 4 bases, the J end by 8 bases, with 8 bases between. The CDR3 spells CATSETEEPQHF. The DNA for the CDR3 is TGTGCCACCAGTGAGACCGAGGAGCCCCAGCATTTT.

This clonotype turned up a few times. The V and J genes are TRBV20-1 and TRBJ1-1, with D maybe TRBD1 (6 bases). The CDR3 has 14 residues. The ends were cut back, 5 bases at V and 2 bases at J, with 15 bases in the middle. Germline V lookup: CDR1 DFQATT, CDR2 SNEGSKA (reference sequence). The CDR3 spells CSAPQTGTNTEAFF. In nucleotides, the CDR3 is TGCAGTGCTCCTCAGACAGGAACCAACACTGAAGCTTTCTTT.

This clonotype showed up many times. The V and J genes are TRBV11-2 and TRBJ2-7, with D possibly being TRBD1 or TRBD2 (5 bases each). The V gene's germline CDR1 is SGHAT and CDR2 FQNNGV. CDR3 length equals 15 residues. The germline V and J ends were trimmed by 3 bases and 1 base, with 13 bases remaining between them. The CDR3 region has the DNA TGTGCCAGCAGCTTTGGGGCGGGCGGTTCCTACGAGCAGTACTTC. Translated, it gives CASSFGAGGSYEQYF.

The V and J genes are TRBV6-2 or TRBV6-3 and TRBJ2-3; 12 bases fit TRBD2. V shed 6 bases and J 4 bases; nucleotides not matched to a gene: 14. From germline, CDR1 is MNHEY and CDR2 SVGEGT. The CDR3 spans 18 residues. The CDR3 loop is CASSLARTSGTLADTQYF. The CDR3 nucleotides are TGTGCCAGCAGCCTAGCTAGGACTAGCGGGACCTTAGCAGATACGCAGTATTTT.

This clonotype has more than one count but fewer than ten. The V gene is TRBV7-9, the J gene TRBJ2-7, with D perhaps matching TRBD1 (6 bases). This CDR3 comprises 15 residues. Trimming cost V 6 bases and J 0 bases, with 15 bases left between them. Per germline, CDR1 SEHNR and CDR2 FQNEAQ (reference sequence). CDR3 in DNA: TGTGCCAGCAGGAAGGGGGACATCCGCTCCTACGAGCAGTACTTC. Amino acid sequence: CASRKGDIRSYEQYF.

This clonotype was seen a few times. The chain employs TRBV6-5 and TRBJ2-5; D not resolved. CDR3 size: 15 residues. The V end was cut by 0 bases, the J end by 2 bases, with 10 bases between. Germline V CDR1 and CDR2: MNHEY, SVGAGI. DNA for the CDR3: TGTGCCAGCAGTTACTCGGCCCCTGGACAAGAGACCCAGTACTTC. This gives the protein CASSYSAPGQETQYF.

Many counts were recorded for this clonotype. The DNA of the CDR3 is TGTGCCAGCAGCCCAGCGACTGGTTCGGACGAGCAGTACTTC. Encoded protein: CASSPATGSDEQYF. This chain links TRBV12-3 or TRBV12-4 with TRBJ2-7; unclear D gene. Trimming cost V 6 bases and J 5 bases, with 17 bases left between them. CDR3 length: 14 residues.

This clonotype came up a few times. The genes are TRBV2 and TRBJ1-2; TRBD1 is a possible D gene (5 bases). Germline-derived CDR1 and CDR2 are SNHLY and FYNNEI. This CDR3 is 12 amino acids long. V dropped 8 bases and J dropped 4 bases, with 11 bases sitting between them. The CDR3 bases are TGTGCCAGCCAGCCAGGGACCTATGGCTACACCTTC. This encodes CASQPGTYGYTF.

This clonotype was detected many times. In DNA, the CDR3 is TGTGCCAGCAGTTTAGAGGCTAAAGAGACCCAGTACTTC. Translated, it gives CASSLEAKETQYF. The V gene is TRBV12-3 or TRBV12-4, the J gene TRBJ2-5; D call uncertain. V shed 1 base and J shed 3 bases, with 6 bases lying between them. CDR3 length equals 13 residues.

This clonotype was counted a few times. This rearrangement joins TRBV7-3 to TRBJ1-1; 8 positions agree with TRBD1. V was pared by 5 bases and J by 8 bases, with 10 bases of the junction left unmatched. The CDR3 spans 14 residues. Germline CDR1 reads SGHTA; CDR2 reads FQGTGA. The CDR3 here is CASSQDRARGEAFF. CDR3 DNA sequence: TGTGCCAGCAGCCAGGACAGGGCGCGGGGCGAAGCTTTCTTT. Full variable domain (rest looked up from reference TRBV7-3 and TRBJ1-1): GAGVSQTPSNKVTEKGKYVELRCDPISGHTALYWYRQSLGQGPEFLIYFQGTGAADDSGLPNDRFFAVRPEGSVSTLKIQRTERGDSAVYLCASSQDRARGEAFFGQGTRLTVV.

The table lists this clonotype with many counts. The chain recombines TRBV3-1 with TRBJ2-1; TRBD1 agrees at 7 bases. This CDR3 is built from 16 residues. Germline V gene sequence: CDR1 LGHDT, CDR2 YNNKEL (reference sequence). The V segment lost 2 bases and the J segment 4 bases; nucleotides outside the gene matches: 8. The chain's CDR3 is CASSQPATGKYNEQFF. In nucleotides, the CDR3 is TGTGCCAGCAGCCAACCGGCGACAGGGAAATACAATGAGCAGTTCTTC.

This clonotype was recorded many times. This rearrangement joins TRBV30 to TRBJ1-2; tentatively, D is TRBD1 (6 bases). The CDR3 runs to 12 residues. Germline V CDR1 and CDR2: GTSNPN, SVGIG (reference sequence). CDR3 in DNA: TGTGCGACCTGGCAGGGGAACTATGGCTACACCTTC. The encoded protein is CATWQGNYGYTF.

A few counts support this clonotype. A much larger clone differs by one base, so this may be a read error. CDR3 DNA: TGTGCCAGCTCACGGGGGTCCGTTCGGGAGTACAATGAGCAGTTCTTC. As protein: CASSRGSVREYNEQFF. The rearrangement links TRBV18 to TRBJ2-1; possible D gene TRBD2, 6 bases. CDR3 length: 16 amino acids. CDR1 KGHSH and CDR2 LQKENI come from the germline V gene. Trimming cost V 4 bases and J 4 bases, with 17 bases left between them.

This clonotype has only a few counts. The chain recombines TRBV18 with TRBJ1-6; D is ambiguous. V was trimmed by 3 bases and J by 14 bases, leaving 26 bases between them. CDR3 length equals 17 residues. Germline values: CDR1 KGHSH, CDR2 LQKENI. CDR3 DNA sequence: TGTGCCAGCTCACCGAATGCCTGGACCAACCCATCCGGGACCCTCCACTTT. Translation: CASSPNAWTNPSGTLHF.

This clonotype was found a few times. The gene calls are TRBV28 and TRBJ2-7; D may be TRBD1 (5 bases). There are 15 residues in the CDR3. V was shortened by 6 bases and J by 4 bases, with 19 bases between the two germline ends. Germline V CDR1 and CDR2: MDHEN, SYDVKM. CDR3 residues: CASRQPTDSPYEQYF. Written as DNA, the CDR3 is TGTGCCAGCAGGCAACCAACCGACAGCCCATACGAGCAGTACTTC.